This note documents a single T cell receptor beta chain sequence. TCRdb's table, derived via immunoSEQ multiplex PCR, lists solely in-frame clones and lacks some. The table includes over 65,000 clones, roughly 98% detected once. The entry originates in a study of technical replicates of blood from four donors. Sample: T cells isolated from PBMCs. The clonotype originates from a human donor in good health.

Here the CDR3 DNA reads TGTGCCAGCAGTTACTCGTCAGGGGGCATCGCTGGCTACACCTTC. It yields the protein CASSYSSGGIAGYTF. The J gene is TRBJ1-2, the V gene TRBV6-5; 8 nucleotides align to TRBD1. V lost 0 bases, J lost 7 bases, and 7 bases stayed unmatched. The CDR3 has 15 residues. CDR1 MNHEY and CDR2 SVGAGI come from the germline V gene.